The 32 T cell receptor beta chains in this list originate from one sample, sequenced in a study of response to subunit inactivated influenza vaccine. Using its own MiXCR run on the RT-PCR reads, TCRdb lists one record per CDR3 protein. Among 650,000 or so distinct CDR3 sequences listed, 11% to 15% were seen once. The sample was PBMCs from blood, taken approximately 15 days before vaccination. Every receptor here comes from a man in his forties or fifties who received an inactivated influenza vaccine.

The chain carries TRBV15 and TRBJ1-1; D is unresolved. The V and J ends lost 1 base and 6 bases respectively, with 9 bases between them. CDR1 and CDR2 from the germline V gene are LNHNV and YYDKDF (reference sequence). The CDR3 totals 13 residues. The DNA of the CDR3 is TGTGCCACCAGCAGAGTAGGGATCCCTGAAGCTTTCTTT. Its protein product is CATSRVGIPEAFF. The variable domain in full, completed from reference TRBV15 and TRBJ1-1, reads DAMVIQNPRYQVTQFGKPVTLSCSQTLNHNVMYWYQQKSSQAPKLLFHYYDKDFNNEADTPDNFQSRRPNTSFCFLDIRSPGLGDTAMYLCATSRVGIPEAFFGQGTRLTVV.

The chain couples TRBV10-2 to TRBJ1-5; 7 bases fit TRBD1. CDR3 length equals 15 residues. In germline, CDR1 is WSHSY, CDR2 SAAADI. The J segment lost 6 bases and the V segment lost 2 bases, leaving 7 bases of the junction unmatched. CDR3 protein: CASSEVRQGVQPQHF. The CDR3, as DNA: TGCGCCAGCAGTGAGGTCCGACAGGGAGTTCAGCCCCAGCATTTT.

V gene TRBV20-1 combines with J gene TRBJ1-1, with unresolved D. Trimming stripped 5 bases from V and 1 base from J, with 11 bases between. The CDR3 totals 13 residues. Germline V gene data show CDR1 as DFQATT and CDR2 as SNEGSKA (reference sequence). CDR3 protein: CSALREPNTEAFF. The DNA of the CDR3 is TGCAGTGCTTTAAGAGAGCCGAACACTGAAGCTTTCTTT.

There are a few counts of this clonotype. This chain links TRBV12-3 or TRBV12-4 with TRBJ2-3; possible D gene TRBD2, 7 bases. The CDR3 consists of 14 residues. Between the trimmed V and J ends, which lost 3 bases and 4 bases, there was a span of 11 bases. This chain's CDR3 is CASSLGGQADTQYF. In DNA form, the CDR3 reads TGTGCCAGCAGTTTGGGGGGGCAGGCAGATACGCAGTATTTT.

This clonotype was counted many times. The gene calls are TRBV20-1 and TRBJ2-1; possible D gene TRBD1, 7 bases. Looked up from germline, CDR1 is DFQATT and CDR2 is SNEGSKA (reference sequence). Trimming stripped 5 bases from V and 8 bases from J, with 19 bases between. This CDR3 has 14 residues. CDR3 sequence reads: CSAPDRAGFHEQFF. CDR3 coding DNA: TGCAGTGCTCCCGACAGGGCGGGGTTCCATGAGCAGTTCTTC.

V and J are TRBV10-3 and TRBJ2-2; D is uncertain. V lost 0 bases and J lost 7, with 6 bases in between. The CDR3 has 13 residues. CDR1 ENHRY and CDR2 SYGVKD come from the germline V gene. CDR3 amino acids: CAISESGGGELFF. CDR3 nucleotide sequence: TGTGCCATCAGTGAGTCGGGCGGCGGGGAGCTGTTTTTT.

In this sample, this clonotype turned up a few times. The rearrangement uses TRBV11-2 and TRBJ2-7; TRBD2 matches 8 bases. The germline gives CDR1 SGHAT, CDR2 FQNNGV. Trimming removed 2 bases from V and 2 bases from J; junction bases left unmatched: 11. The CDR3 runs 17 residues. The CDR3 loop reads CASSLTTGLDSPYEQYF. CDR3 DNA: TGTGCCAGCAGCTTAACCACGGGACTAGATTCCCCCTACGAGCAGTACTTC.

This clonotype was seen at least ten times. The chain has TRBV18 and TRBJ2-1, with D possibly called TRBD1 or TRBD2 (6 bases each). The CDR3 length is 14 residues. Germline CDR1 KGHSH, CDR2 LQKENI. V dropped 3 bases and J dropped 7 bases, with 13 bases sitting between them. The CDR3 protein is CASSPVGGSNEQFF. The CDR3 region has the DNA TGTGCCAGCTCACCCGTCGGGGGCTCAAATGAGCAGTTCTTC. The variable domain in full, completed from reference TRBV18 and TRBJ2-1, reads NAGVMQNPRHLVRRRGQEARLRCSPMKGHSHVYWYRQLPEEGLKFMVYLQKENIIDESGMPKERFSAEFPKEGPSILRIQQVVRGDSAAYFCASSPVGGSNEQFFGPGTRLTVL.

This clonotype appeared a few times. This chain uses TRBV5-1 with TRBJ1-3; TRBD1 might be the D (6 bases). This CDR3 is built from 14 residues. Germline-derived CDR1 and CDR2 are SGHRS and YFSETQ. Deletions cut 2 bases from V and 8 bases from J, with 14 bases between. DNA for the CDR3: TGCGCCAGCAGCTTTCGAAACAGGGAGGACACCATATATTTT. It encodes CASSFRNREDTIYF.

In its sample, this clonotype ranks as medium-sized. The rearrangement links TRBV20-1 to TRBJ2-2, with TRBD1 matching 9 bases. The CDR3 contains 17 residues. CDR1 DFQATT and CDR2 SNEGSKA come from the germline V gene (reference sequence). Losses at the gene ends were 0 bases for V and 4 bases for J; bases not matched to a gene: 9. CDR3 in DNA: TGCAGTGCTAGAGAGGACAGGGGCTCAGAAGTCACCGGGGAGCTGTTTTTT. This codes for CSAREDRGSEVTGELFF.

There are a few counts of this clonotype. The chain is built from TRBV11-2 and TRBJ2-7, with TRBD1 matching over 10 bases. The CDR3 is 17 residues long. Germline V gene sequence: CDR1 SGHAT, CDR2 FQNNGV. With 0 bases clipped from V and 2 bases from J, the junction kept 7 bases outside the gene matches. CDR3 nucleotide sequence: TGTGCCAGCAGCTTAGAGGGACAGGGGCTAGTAGCCTACGAGCAGTACTTC. Translation gives CASSLEGQGLVAYEQYF.

The rearrangement links TRBV7-9 to TRBJ2-5; D is unresolved. V lost 1 base and J lost 6, with 12 bases in between. Germline V gene sequence: CDR1 SEHNR, CDR2 FQNEAQ (reference sequence). The CDR3 spans 14 residues. In nucleotides, the CDR3 is TGTGCCAGCAGCTTAGGCCCCCTCGGCCAGACCCAGTACTTC. It is translated as CASSLGPLGQTQYF.

This clonotype has a count of ten or more. The CDR3 loop reads CASSRGTTRGETQYF. The CDR3 DNA sequence: TGTGCCAGCAGTCGGGGAACGACCCGAGGAGAGACCCAGTACTTC. This chain links TRBV12-3 or TRBV12-4 with TRBJ2-5; possible D gene TRBD2, 5 bases. The CDR3 has 15 amino acids. V gave up 5 bases and J gave up 4 bases, with 17 bases separating them.

The V gene is TRBV4-2, the J gene TRBJ2-1; perhaps TRBD2 as D (6 bases). V was shortened by 1 base and J by 3 bases, with 13 bases between the two germline ends. The CDR3 runs to 16 residues. The germline CDR1 and CDR2 sequences are LGHNA and YNFKEQ. In DNA form, the CDR3 reads TGTGCCAGCAGCCAAGCCACGGCGGGGTACTACAATGAGCAGTTCTTC. Residues: CASSQATAGYYNEQFF.

This clonotype was observed at least ten times. The gene calls are TRBV12-3 or TRBV12-4 and TRBJ2-6; 8 nucleotides match TRBD1. Germline trimming cut 6 bases from V and 2 bases from J; bases unmatched to any gene: 3. CDR3 length: 15 amino acids. The CDR3 spells CASSRTGTGANVLTF. The CDR3 DNA reads TGTGCCAGCAGCAGGACAGGGACTGGGGCCAACGTCCTGACTTTC.

This clonotype was picked up a small number of times. The chain recombines TRBV11-2 with TRBJ2-7, with a possible D match to TRBD2 (6 bases). V lost 4 bases to trimming and J lost 9 bases, with 16 bases between them. The CDR3 sequence is 13 residues long. Germline loops: CDR1 SGHAT, CDR2 FQNNGV. CDR3 DNA: TGTGCCAGCAGCTCGGGGGTCTGGGTGGGGCAGTACTTC. Its protein is CASSSGVWVGQYF.

The J gene is TRBJ2-5, the V gene TRBV7-9; D is undetermined. Trimming shortened V by 5 bases and J by 5 bases, and 9 bases separated the two germline ends. The CDR3 sequence is 12 residues long. The germline V gene encodes CDR1 SEHNR and CDR2 FQNEAQ (reference sequence). CDR3 sequence reads: CASSPSRETQYF. Here the CDR3 DNA reads TGTGCCAGCAGCCCGTCTCGGGAGACCCAGTACTTC.

The V call is TRBV7-2, the J call TRBJ2-1; no definite D call. The germline CDR1 and CDR2 sequences are SGHTA and FQGNSA. V lost 0 bases, J lost 0 bases, and 15 bases lay in between. CDR3 length: 18 amino acids. The CDR3 DNA reads as TGTGCCAGCAGCTTAGCTTTGCTGGGGAAGTTCTCCTACAATGAGCAGTTCTTC. It is translated as CASSLALLGKFSYNEQFF.

The rearrangement links TRBV4-1 to TRBJ2-7; D may match TRBD1 or TRBD2 (6 bases each). The germline CDR1 and CDR2 sequences are MGHRA and YSYEKL. This CDR3 is built from 15 residues. Trimming pared 3 bases from V and 6 bases from J, leaving 18 bases between. The CDR3 DNA reads as TGCGCCAGCAGCCAGAGGGGGGCGGACAGACTCGAGCAGTACTTC. Translation: CASSQRGADRLEQYF.

The chain recombines TRBV12-3 or TRBV12-4 with TRBJ1-1; 8 bases fit TRBD1. This CDR3 region has 14 residues. V was pared by 6 bases and J by 7 bases, with 10 bases of the junction left unmatched. This CDR3 reads CASSLTQGVGEAFF. The CDR3 bases are TGTGCCAGCAGCCTAACACAGGGGGTCGGTGAAGCTTTCTTT.

The chain couples TRBV7-8 to TRBJ2-2; maybe TRBD2 (5 bases). Germline loops: CDR1 SGHVS, CDR2 FQNEAQ. Trimming stripped 7 bases from V and 7 bases from J, with 19 bases between. This CDR3 has 15 residues. In DNA, the CDR3 is TGTGCCAGCATTTCCTTGCCATTTCGGGGCGGGGAGCTGTTTTTT. Protein product: CASISLPFRGGELFF.

The V and J genes are TRBV18 and TRBJ2-3, with D possibly called TRBD1 or TRBD2 (6 bases each). V lost 1 base to trimming and J lost 0 bases, with 11 bases between them. The V gene's germline CDR1 is KGHSH and CDR2 LQKENI. The CDR3 sequence is 16 residues long. The CDR3 here is CASSPQGGTSTDTQYF. The CDR3 DNA follows: TGTGCCAGCTCACCACAGGGGGGTACTAGCACAGATACGCAGTATTTT.

The chain couples TRBV20-1 to TRBJ2-5; D is uncertain. The CDR3 spans 12 residues. Trimming stripped 1 base from V and 4 bases from J, with 7 bases between. CDR1 and CDR2 from the germline V gene are DFQATT and SNEGSKA (reference sequence). CDR3 nucleotides: TGCAGTGCTAGAGTGCTTGCAGAGACCCAGTACTTC. It yields the protein CSARVLAETQYF.

This clonotype was recorded a few times. The chain carries TRBV7-9 and TRBJ1-1; TRBD1 matches at 12 bases. V lost 5 bases to trimming and J lost 7 bases; unmatched junction nucleotides: 11. CDR1 and CDR2 (germline): SEHNR, FQNEAQ (reference sequence). The CDR3 sequence is 16 residues long. DNA for the CDR3: TGTGCCAGCAGCCCTGAACCGGGACAGGGGGCCAATGAAGCTTTCTTT. Translation gives CASSPEPGQGANEAFF.

This clonotype was counted between two and nine times. The chain joins TRBV6-1 to TRBJ2-5, with TRBD2 matching over 10 bases. The germline V gene encodes CDR1 MNHNS and CDR2 SASEGT. V lost 5 bases, J lost 0 bases, and 6 bases stayed unmatched. This CDR3 is built from 16 residues. CDR3 region: CASSPTGTSDQETQYF. In DNA, the CDR3 is TGTGCCAGCAGTCCGACCGGGACTAGCGACCAAGAGACCCAGTACTTC.

This clonotype was seen many times. The genes are TRBV6-2 or TRBV6-3 and TRBJ1-1, with 7 bases aligning to TRBD1. The CDR3 spans 14 residues. The ends lost 2 bases at V and 1 base at J; junction bases unmatched: 1. The germline V gene encodes CDR1 MNHEY and CDR2 SVGEGT. CDR3 region: CASSYGTANTEAFF. The CDR3 region has the DNA TGTGCCAGCAGTTACGGGACAGCGAACACTGAAGCTTTCTTT.

The J gene is TRBJ2-7, the V gene TRBV5-1; D uncertain. Trimming stripped 0 bases from V and 5 bases from J, with 9 bases between. The length of the CDR3 is 13 residues. The germline gives CDR1 SGHRS, CDR2 YFSETQ. Here the CDR3 reads CASSLVRDDEQYF. The CDR3 nucleotides read TGCGCCAGCAGCTTGGTTAGGGATGACGAGCAGTACTTC.

The chain uses TRBV10-3 and TRBJ2-1; 13 nucleotides align to TRBD2. Germline-derived CDR1 and CDR2 are ENHRY and SYGVKD. The CDR3 sequence is 21 residues long. V shed 3 bases and J 0 bases; nucleotides not matched to a gene: 14. The CDR3 DNA is TGTGCCATCAGTGAATTCGATCGGAGACTAGCGGGAGGCAGCTCCTACAATGAGCAGTTCTTC. This encodes CAISEFDRRLAGGSSYNEQFF.

This clonotype occurred a few times. The gene calls are TRBV18 and TRBJ2-5, with 8 bases fitting TRBD1. CDR3 length: 16 amino acids. Trimming removed 6 bases from V and 1 base from J; junction bases left unmatched: 10. The V gene's germline CDR1 is KGHSH and CDR2 LQKENI. The CDR3 nucleotides are TGTGCCAGCTCCCCCCCGGGACAGGCATTCCAAGAGACCCAGTACTTC. This sequence encodes CASSPPGQAFQETQYF.

V usage is TRBV12-3 or TRBV12-4 and J usage is TRBJ1-5; 8 bases are shared with TRBD1. V was clipped by 5 bases and J by 0 bases; unmatched bases: 9. The CDR3 consists of 17 residues. This CDR3 is CASSPTGARYSNQPQHF. Written as DNA, the CDR3 is TGTGCCAGCAGTCCGACAGGGGCCCGGTATAGCAATCAGCCCCAGCATTTT.

Only a few counts were recorded for this clonotype. The V call is TRBV29-1, the J call TRBJ1-2, with 7 positions matching TRBD1. The CDR3 runs to 12 residues. Trimming removed 6 bases from V and 8 bases from J; junction bases left unmatched: 9. Germline V gives CDR1 SQVTM, CDR2 ANQGSEA. The CDR3, as DNA: TGCAGCGTATCTACAGGGGTGGAAGGCTACACCTTC. Encoded protein: CSVSTGVEGYTF. The full variable domain, its missing parts supplied by reference TRBV29-1 and TRBJ1-2, is SAVISQKPSRDICQRGTSLTIQCQVDSQVTMMFWYRQQPGQSLTLIATANQGSEATYESGFVIDKFPISRPNLTFSTLTVSNMSPEDSSIYLCSVSTGVEGYTFGSGTRLTVV.

This clonotype was observed a handful of times. V gene TRBV20-1 combines with J gene TRBJ2-7; D gene unclear. Trimming took 3 bases from V and 5 from J, leaving 8 bases between them. The CDR3 has 11 amino acids. Per germline, CDR1 DFQATT and CDR2 SNEGSKA (reference sequence). CDR3 sequence: CSASKSHEQYF. CDR3 in DNA: TGCAGTGCTAGTAAGAGCCACGAGCAGTACTTC.